The 5 T cell receptor beta chains reported below all come from one sample, sequenced in a study of sequential checkpoint blockade in melanoma. The treatment: randomized to nivolumab then ipilimumab (arm A) or the reverse (arm B). Clones were read by immunoSEQ multiplex PCR, and TCRdb kept only the in-frame ones, dropping some. The sample includes around 1,800 clones, around 20% of them seen just once. The sequences come from tumor tissue (inferred from file names), collected from a patient given nivolumab and ipilimumab in sequence. The receptors originated from a human donor with melanoma.

This sequence joins TRBV28 and TRBJ1-6; 10 bases agree with TRBD1. This CDR3 is built from 17 residues. The trim removed 1 base at V and 7 bases at J, leaving 7 bases unmatched. Germline V gene sequence: CDR1 MDHEN, CDR2 SYDVKM. CDR3 loop: CASSLYLRTGGNSPLHF. In DNA form, the CDR3 reads TGTGCCAGCAGTTTATACCTAAGGACAGGGGGAAATTCACCCCTCCACTTT.

This clone is judged large (0.1 to 1%). V is TRBV19 and J is TRBJ2-7, with TRBD2 matching 10 bases. V lost 4 bases, J lost 3 bases, and 9 bases stayed unmatched. The CDR3 loop spans 16 amino acids. The V gene's germline CDR1 is LNHDA and CDR2 SQIVND (reference sequence). In DNA form, the CDR3 reads TGTGCCAGTAGTACTCTGACTAGCGGGTTACTCTACGAGCAGTACTTC. Its protein is CASSTLTSGLLYEQYF.

J is TRBJ2-2 and V is TRBV9; D is unresolved. The CDR3 has 13 residues. Trimming left V 1 base short and J 7 bases short, with 8 bases between. Germline V CDR1 and CDR2: SGDLS, YYNGEE. CDR3 nucleotide sequence: TGTGCCAGCAGCGTAATGGAGTTCGGGGAGCTGTTTTTT. It encodes CASSVMEFGELFF.

The sample holds a few counts of this clone. The chain couples TRBV12-5 to TRBJ2-1; 8 positions match TRBD1. Unmatched junction bases numbered 4, after V lost 7 bases and J lost 2 bases. Germline-derived CDR1 and CDR2 are LGHNT and FRNRAP. This CDR3 has 14 amino acids. CDR3 in amino acids: CASAPGQAYNEQFF. The CDR3 DNA sequence: TGTGCTAGTGCCCCGGGACAGGCCTACAATGAGCAGTTCTTC.

This clone was detected only a few times. As DNA, the CDR3 is TGTGCCAGCAGCACCCAACTGACCACAGATACGCAGTATTTT. It encodes CASSTQLTTDTQYF. V usage is TRBV6-8 and J usage is TRBJ2-3; no firm D call. CDR3 size: 14 residues. Germline CDR1 MNHGY, CDR2 SAAAGT. Trimming removed 6 bases at V and 2 bases at J, with 12 bases between.